The 5 T cell receptor beta chains reported below all come from one sample, sequenced in a study of T cells in Graves' hyperthyroidism and ophthalmopathy. Amplified TCR beta CDR3 regions came from RNA transcripts. The TCR CDR3 first-round RT-PCR relied on the HTBI primer set. TCRdb reprocessed the multiplex PCR reads with MiXCR, giving one entry per CDR3 protein. The sample lists about 590,000 distinct CDR3 sequences; approximately 15% were seen once. Sequenced input: blood. The receptor set was obtained from a woman in her 30s with Graves' hyperthyroidism.

This clonotype was recorded at least ten times. The CDR3 DNA follows: TGTGCCAGCAGTTTAGGGGTTGAAAACGAGCAGTACTTC. Amino acid sequence: CASSLGVENEQYF. The chain links TRBV12-3 or TRBV12-4 to TRBJ2-7; unclear D gene. CDR3 length equals 13 residues. The V gene lost 1 base and the J gene lost 5 bases, with 9 bases spanning the gap.

This clonotype appeared many times. This chain connects TRBV29-1 to TRBJ2-3; D is undetermined. This CDR3 spans 12 amino acids. Germline loops: CDR1 SQVTM, CDR2 ANQGSEA. V shed 4 bases and J shed 6 bases, with 11 bases lying between them. The CDR3 DNA sequence: TGCAGCGTTGTGTTAGGTCAGGATACGCAGTATTTT. Protein sequence: CSVVLGQDTQYF.

Note on this clonotype: This may stem from a read error, because a much larger clone lies one nucleotide away. The V and J genes are TRBV2 and TRBJ2-1; possible D gene TRBD2, 5 bases. The CDR3 totals 13 residues. Per germline, CDR1 SNHLY and CDR2 FYNNEI. The CDR3 loop reads CASGEEAGLEQFF. The CDR3 DNA follows: TGTGCCAGCGGTGAAGAAGCCGGACTCGAGCAGTTCTTC.

V and J are TRBV14 and TRBJ2-3, with D possibly matching TRBD1 (5 bases). Germline CDR1 reads SGHDN; CDR2 reads FVKESK. The CDR3 length is 14 residues. The germline V and J ends were trimmed by 4 bases and 3 bases, with 11 bases remaining between them. The CDR3 sequence: CASSRAGWTDTQYF. CDR3 bases: TGTGCCAGCAGCCGGGCAGGGTGGACAGATACGCAGTATTTT. The full variable domain, in which reference TRBV14 and TRBJ2-3 provide the parts outside the CDR3, is EAGVTQFPSHSVIEKGQTVTLRCDPISGHDNLYWYRRVMGKEIKFLLHFVKESKQDESGMPNNRFLAERTGGTYSTLKVQPAELEDSGVYFCASSRAGWTDTQYFGPGTRLTVL.

Many counts were recorded for this clonotype. This chain uses TRBV7-2 with TRBJ2-1; the match to TRBD1 covers 9 bases. The CDR3 runs to 16 residues. Unmatched junction bases numbered 11, after V lost 5 bases and J lost 6 bases. Germline CDR1 SGHTA, CDR2 FQGNSA. CDR3 sequence: CASSDLQGAPSNEQFF. The CDR3 DNA reads as TGTGCCAGCAGCGACTTACAGGGGGCGCCAAGCAATGAGCAGTTCTTC.